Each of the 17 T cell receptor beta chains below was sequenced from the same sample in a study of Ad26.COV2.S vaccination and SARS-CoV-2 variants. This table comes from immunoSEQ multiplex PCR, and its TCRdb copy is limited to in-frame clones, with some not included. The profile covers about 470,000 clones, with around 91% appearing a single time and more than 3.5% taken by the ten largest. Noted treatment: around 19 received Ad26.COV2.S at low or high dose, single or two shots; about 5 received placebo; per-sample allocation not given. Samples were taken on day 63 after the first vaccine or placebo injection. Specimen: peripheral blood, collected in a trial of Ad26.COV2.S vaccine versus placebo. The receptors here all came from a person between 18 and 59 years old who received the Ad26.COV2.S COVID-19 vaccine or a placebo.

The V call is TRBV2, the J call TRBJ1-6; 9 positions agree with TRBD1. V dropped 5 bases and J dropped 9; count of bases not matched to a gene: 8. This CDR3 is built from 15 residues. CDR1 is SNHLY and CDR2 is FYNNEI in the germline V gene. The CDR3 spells CASSLPGTGSSPLHF. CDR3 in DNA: TGTGCCAGCAGTCTACCCGGGACAGGGAGTTCACCCCTCCACTTT.

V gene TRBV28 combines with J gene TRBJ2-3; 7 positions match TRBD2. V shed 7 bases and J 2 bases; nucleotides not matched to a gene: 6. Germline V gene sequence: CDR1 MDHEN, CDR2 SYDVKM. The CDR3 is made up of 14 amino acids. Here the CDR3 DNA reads TGTGCCAGCACGACGAGCGGGAACACAGATACGCAGTATTTT. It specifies CASTTSGNTDTQYF.

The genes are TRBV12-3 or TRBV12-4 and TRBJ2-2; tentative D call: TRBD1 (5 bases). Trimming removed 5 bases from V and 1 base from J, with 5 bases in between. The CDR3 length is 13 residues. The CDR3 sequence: CASSQGNTGELFF. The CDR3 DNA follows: TGTGCCAGCAGTCAGGGGAACACCGGGGAGCTGTTTTTT.

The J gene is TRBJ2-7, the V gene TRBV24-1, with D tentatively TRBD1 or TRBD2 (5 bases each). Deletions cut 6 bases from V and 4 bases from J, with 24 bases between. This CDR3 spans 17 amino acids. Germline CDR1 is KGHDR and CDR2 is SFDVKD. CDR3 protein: CATSFGRDRAPVYEQYF. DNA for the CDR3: TGTGCCACCAGTTTTGGCAGGGACCGCGCCCCCGTTTACGAGCAGTACTTC.

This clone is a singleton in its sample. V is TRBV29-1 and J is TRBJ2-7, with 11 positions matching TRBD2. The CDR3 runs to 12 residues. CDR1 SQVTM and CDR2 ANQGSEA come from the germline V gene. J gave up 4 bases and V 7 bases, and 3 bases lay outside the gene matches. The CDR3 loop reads CSALAGGYEQYF. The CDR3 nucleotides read TGCAGCGCGCTAGCGGGAGGATACGAGCAGTACTTC.

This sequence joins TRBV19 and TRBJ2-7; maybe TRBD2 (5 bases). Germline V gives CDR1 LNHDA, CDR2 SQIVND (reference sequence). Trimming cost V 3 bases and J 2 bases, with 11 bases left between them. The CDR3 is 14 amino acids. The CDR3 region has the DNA TGTGCCAGTAGTATGGGGAGTAGTACCTACGAGCAGTACTTC. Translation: CASSMGSSTYEQYF.

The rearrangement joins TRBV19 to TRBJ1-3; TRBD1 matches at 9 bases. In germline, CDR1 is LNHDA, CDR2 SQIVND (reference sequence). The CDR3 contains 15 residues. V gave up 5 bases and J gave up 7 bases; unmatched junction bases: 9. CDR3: CASSPRDRVANTIYF. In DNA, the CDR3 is TGTGCCAGTAGTCCCCGGGACAGGGTGGCGAACACCATATATTTT.

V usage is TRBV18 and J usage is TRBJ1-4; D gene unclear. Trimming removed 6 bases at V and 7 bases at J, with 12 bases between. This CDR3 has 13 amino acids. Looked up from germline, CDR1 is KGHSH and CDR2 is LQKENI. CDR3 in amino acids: CASSPELSEKLFF. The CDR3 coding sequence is TGTGCCAGCTCTCCAGAGTTAAGTGAAAAACTGTTTTTT.

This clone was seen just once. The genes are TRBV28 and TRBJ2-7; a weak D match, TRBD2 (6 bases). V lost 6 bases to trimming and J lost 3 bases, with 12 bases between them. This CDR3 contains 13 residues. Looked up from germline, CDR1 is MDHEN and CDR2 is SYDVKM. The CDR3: CASRLAESYEQYF. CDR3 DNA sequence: TGTGCCAGCAGGTTAGCGGAAAGCTACGAGCAGTACTTC.

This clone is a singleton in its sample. The CDR3 spells CASSLRGGSSYNEQFF. The CDR3 nucleotides are TGTGCCAGCAGCTTACGCGGCGGCAGCTCCTACAATGAGCAGTTCTTC. The genes are TRBV13 and TRBJ2-1; unclear D gene. Trimming pared 2 bases from V and 0 bases from J, leaving 11 bases between. In germline, CDR1 is PRHDT, CDR2 FYEKMQ (reference sequence). This CDR3 is built from 16 residues.

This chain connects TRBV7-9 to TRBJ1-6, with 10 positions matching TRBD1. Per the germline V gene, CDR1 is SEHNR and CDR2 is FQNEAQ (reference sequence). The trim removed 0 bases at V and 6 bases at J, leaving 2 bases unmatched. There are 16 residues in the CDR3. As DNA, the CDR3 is TGTGCCAGCAGCTTAGCGGGGACAGGGGCTAATTCACCCCTCCACTTT. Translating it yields CASSLAGTGANSPLHF.

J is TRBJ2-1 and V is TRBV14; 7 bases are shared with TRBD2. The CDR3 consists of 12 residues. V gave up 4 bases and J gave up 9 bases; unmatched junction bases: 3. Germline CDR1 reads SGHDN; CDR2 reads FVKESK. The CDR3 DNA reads TGTGCCAGCAGCCTCGGACTAGTTGAGCAGTTCTTC. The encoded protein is CASSLGLVEQFF. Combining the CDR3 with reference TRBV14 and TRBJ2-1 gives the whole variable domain EAGVTQFPSHSVIEKGQTVTLRCDPISGHDNLYWYRRVMGKEIKFLLHFVKESKQDESGMPNNRFLAERTGGTYSTLKVQPAELEDSGVYFCASSLGLVEQFFGPGTRLTVL.

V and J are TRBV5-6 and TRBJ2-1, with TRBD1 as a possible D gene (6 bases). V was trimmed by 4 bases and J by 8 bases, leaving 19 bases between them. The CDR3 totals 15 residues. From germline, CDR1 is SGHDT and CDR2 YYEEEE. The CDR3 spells CASSRITGTVDEQFF. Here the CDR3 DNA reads TGTGCCAGCAGCCGGATAACAGGGACGGTCGATGAGCAGTTCTTC. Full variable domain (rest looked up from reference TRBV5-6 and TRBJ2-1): DAGVTQSPTHLIKTRGQQVTLRCSPKSGHDTVSWYQQALGQGPQFIFQYYEEEERQRGNFPDRFSGHQFPNYSSELNVNALLLGDSALYLCASSRITGTVDEQFFGPGTRLTVL.

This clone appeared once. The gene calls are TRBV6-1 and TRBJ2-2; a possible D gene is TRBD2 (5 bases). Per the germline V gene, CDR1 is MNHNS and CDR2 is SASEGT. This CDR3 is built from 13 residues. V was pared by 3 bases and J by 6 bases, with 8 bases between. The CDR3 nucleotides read TGTGCCAGCAGTGAGGCGAGGGCCGGGGAGCTGTTTTTT. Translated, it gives CASSEARAGELFF.

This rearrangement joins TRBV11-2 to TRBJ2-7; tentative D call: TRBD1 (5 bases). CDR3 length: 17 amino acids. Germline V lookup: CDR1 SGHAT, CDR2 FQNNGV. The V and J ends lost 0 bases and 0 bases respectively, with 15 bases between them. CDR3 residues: CASSLDLRGYHSYEQYF. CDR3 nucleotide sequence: TGTGCCAGCAGCTTAGATCTTAGGGGTTACCACTCCTACGAGCAGTACTTC.

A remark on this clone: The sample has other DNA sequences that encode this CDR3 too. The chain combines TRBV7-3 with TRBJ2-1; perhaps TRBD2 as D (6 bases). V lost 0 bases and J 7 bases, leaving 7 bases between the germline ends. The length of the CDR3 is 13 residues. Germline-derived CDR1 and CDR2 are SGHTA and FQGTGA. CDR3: CASSLTGGNEQFF. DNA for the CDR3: TGTGCCAGCAGCTTAACGGGGGGTAATGAGCAGTTCTTC.

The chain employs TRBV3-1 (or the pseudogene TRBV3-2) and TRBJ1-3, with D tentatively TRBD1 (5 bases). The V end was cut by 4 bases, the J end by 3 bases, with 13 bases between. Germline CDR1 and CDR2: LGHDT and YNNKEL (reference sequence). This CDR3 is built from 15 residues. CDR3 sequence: CASSLRWGVGNTIYF. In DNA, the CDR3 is TGTGCCAGCAGCCTCAGGTGGGGCGTTGGAAACACCATATATTTT.